A single sample is the source of the 4 T cell receptor beta chains below, sequenced in a study of blood T cell repertoires in COVID-19. Produced via immunoSEQ multiplex PCR; TCRdb's table is partial and in-frame only. This sample carries tens of thousands of clones, around nine tenths of them seen once, and the ten largest clones take roughly a fifth. The sequenced material came from peripheral blood. Every receptor here comes from a woman older than 75 with acute or convalescent COVID-19.

The chain uses TRBV19 and TRBJ2-2; D may be TRBD2 (6 bases). Trimming took off 4 bases at V and 0 bases at J, with 9 bases between the two ends. Germline V gene data show CDR1 as LNHDA and CDR2 as SQIVND (reference sequence). The CDR3 totals 15 residues. The DNA for the CDR3 is TGTGCCAGTAGTAGGAGGGGTTCGAACACCGGGGAGCTGTTTTTT. Translating it yields CASSRRGSNTGELFF.

V usage is TRBV5-5 and J usage is TRBJ2-7; D not certain. The CDR3 length is 15 residues. Trimming pared 5 bases from V and 2 bases from J, leaving 17 bases between. Germline V gives CDR1 SGHKS, CDR2 YYEKEE (reference sequence). For the CDR3, the DNA is TGTGCCAGCAGGAGGAGTCCTGGTCCCGCCTACGAGCAGTACTTC. Translation: CASRRSPGPAYEQYF.

V usage is TRBV5-1 and J usage is TRBJ1-1, with D possibly being TRBD1 (5 bases). Per germline, CDR1 SGHRS and CDR2 YFSETQ. V dropped 4 bases and J dropped 4 bases, with 17 bases sitting between them. The CDR3 loop spans 15 amino acids. DNA of the CDR3: TGCGCCAGCAGCGGGGGTAGCGGGGACGTCACTGAAGCTTTCTTT. It encodes CASSGGSGDVTEAFF.

J is TRBJ1-3 and V is TRBV28, with D uncertain. This CDR3 contains 13 residues. Trimming removed 6 bases at V and 2 bases at J, with 8 bases between. Looked up from germline, CDR1 is MDHEN and CDR2 is SYDVKM. CDR3 loop: CASRVTTGNTIYF. Here the CDR3 DNA reads TGTGCCAGCAGGGTGACTACTGGAAACACCATATATTTT.